This TCR beta chain was observed in a study of control samples from healthy donors and cancer patients. TCRdb keeps only in-frame clones here, not all; method: immunoSEQ multiplex PCR. The sample carries 100,000 to 150,000 clones, around 90% recorded once. This CDR3 region has 15 residues. CDR1 and CDR2 (germline): MDHEN, SYDVKM. Trimming left V 1 base short and J 3 bases short, with 13 bases between. The sequence was collected from a man younger than 35 in good health. V usage is TRBV28 and J usage is TRBJ2-7, with D uncertain. Sequenced input: blood. DNA of the CDR3: TGTGCCAGCAGTTTATTACAGCCAGGTGGCTACGAGCAGTACTTC. It translates to CASSLLQPGGYEQYF.